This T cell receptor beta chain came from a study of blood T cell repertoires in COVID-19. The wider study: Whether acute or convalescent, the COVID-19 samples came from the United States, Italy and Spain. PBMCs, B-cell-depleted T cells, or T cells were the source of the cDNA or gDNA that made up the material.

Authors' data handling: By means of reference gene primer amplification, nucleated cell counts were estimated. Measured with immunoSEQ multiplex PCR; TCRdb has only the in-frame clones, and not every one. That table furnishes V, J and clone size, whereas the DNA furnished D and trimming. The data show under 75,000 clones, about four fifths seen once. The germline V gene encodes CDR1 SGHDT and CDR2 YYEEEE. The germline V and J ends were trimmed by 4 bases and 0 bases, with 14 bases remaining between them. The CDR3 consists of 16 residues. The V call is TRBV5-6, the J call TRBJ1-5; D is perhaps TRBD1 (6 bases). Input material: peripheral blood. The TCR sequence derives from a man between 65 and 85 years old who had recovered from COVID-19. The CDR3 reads CASSMGAGASNQPQHF. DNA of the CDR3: TGTGCCAGCAGCATGGGGGCAGGGGCTAGCAATCAGCCCCAGCATTTT.